This T cell receptor (beta chain) was retrieved from a study of cytotoxic CD8 clonotypes in ibrutinib-treated CLL. Genomic DNA for TCR beta libraries, around 2.1 micrograms, came from cryopreserved PBMCs. Assay used: immunoSEQ multiplex PCR; TCRdb lists only in-frame clones, some missing. The table includes about 130,000 clones, 79% detected once. CDR3 length equals 13 residues. J was trimmed by 4 bases and V by 6 bases; bases with no gene match: 4. CDR1 MNHEY and CDR2 SVGAGI come from the germline V gene. This clone occurred once. This TCR was sampled from a human donor with chronic lymphocytic leukemia. The V call is TRBV6-5, the J call TRBJ2-3; 7 bases map to TRBD1. Sequenced here: PBMCs, sampled after 12 months of ibrutinib treatment. The CDR3 region has the DNA TGTGCCAGCAGACTCCAGGGGGCAGATACGCAGTATTTT. This codes for CASRLQGADTQYF.